This T cell receptor (beta chain) was found in a study of T cell changes during pregnancy in multiple sclerosis. Clones were sequenced by immunoSEQ multiplex PCR, and TCRdb holds only the in-frame ones, with some missing. The table lists approximately 37,000 clones, approximately 90% of them singletons. After removal of 1 base from V and 0 bases from J, the junction contained 8 bases not matched to a gene. This CDR3 region has 18 residues. Germline V CDR1 and CDR2: SGHAT, FQNNGV. The sequences come from CD4+ T cells from peripheral blood mononuclear cells, collected before pregnancy. This clonotype originated in a female donor with multiple sclerosis, enrolled in a pregnancy study. This chain connects TRBV11-2 to TRBJ2-1; the match to TRBD1 covers 8 bases. For the CDR3, the DNA is TGTGCCAGCAGCTTAGTTATTCAGGGGGCGGGCTCCTACAATGAGCAGTTCTTC. This gives the protein CASSLVIQGAGSYNEQFF. Supplemented by reference TRBV11-2 and TRBJ2-1, the full variable domain reads EAGVAQSPRYKIIEKRQSVAFWCNPISGHATLYWYQQILGQGPKLLIQFQNNGVVDDSQLPKDRFSAERLKGVDSTLKIQPAKLEDSAVYLCASSLVIQGAGSYNEQFFGPGTRLTVL.